The sequence of this TCR beta chain was determined in a study of shared clonotypes between healthy human individuals. This clone came up once. Each cell subset's genomic DNA was divided evenly among several immunoSEQ plates. Profiled with immunoSEQ multiplex PCR; TCRdb holds only in-frame clones, not every one. Of 2 million to 2.5 million clones detected, 90% to 97% appear once; the ten largest clones hold around 0.13%. The CDR3 extends over 14 amino acids. Unmatched junction bases numbered 3, after V lost 2 bases and J lost 3 bases. The germline V gene encodes CDR1 SNHLY and CDR2 FYNNEI. This receptor was taken from a young man in good health. This chain joins TRBV2 and TRBJ1-2; 7 nucleotides match TRBD1. Sequencing was performed on naive CD4+ T cells sorted from blood. Indicated subset: CD45RA+ positively selected. CDR3 nucleotide sequence: TGTGCCAGCAGTGAACCAGGGGGGGACTATGGCTACACCTTC. Translation gives CASSEPGGDYGYTF.